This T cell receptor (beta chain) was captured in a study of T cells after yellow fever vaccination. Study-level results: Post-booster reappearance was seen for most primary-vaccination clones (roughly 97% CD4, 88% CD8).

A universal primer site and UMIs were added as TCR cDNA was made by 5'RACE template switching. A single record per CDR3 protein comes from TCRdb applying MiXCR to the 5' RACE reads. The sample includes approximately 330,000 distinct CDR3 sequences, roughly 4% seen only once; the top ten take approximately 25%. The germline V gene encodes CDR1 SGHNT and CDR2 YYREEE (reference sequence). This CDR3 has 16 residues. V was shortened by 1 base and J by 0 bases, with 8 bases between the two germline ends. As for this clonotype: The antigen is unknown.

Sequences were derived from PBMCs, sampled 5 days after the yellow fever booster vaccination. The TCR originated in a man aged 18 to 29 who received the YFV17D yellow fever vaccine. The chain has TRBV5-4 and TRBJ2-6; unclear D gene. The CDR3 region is CASSLKASSGANVLTF. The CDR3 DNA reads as TGTGCCAGCAGCTTGAAGGCAAGCTCTGGGGCCAACGTCCTGACTTTC.